Shown below are 2 T cell receptor beta chains from a single sample sequenced in a study of post-analysis software for immune sequencing data. Their target antigens are unknown. Findings of the study overall: Five TRBV segments, including TRBV5-6, TRBV5-1 and TRBV20-1, were more frequent in patients than controls.

cDNA libraries for TCR beta contained unique molecular identifiers. In TCRdb, the PCR reads were re-called with MiXCR into one record per CDR3 protein. The data contain roughly 600,000 distinct CDR3 sequences, about 40% of them seen just once; the ten biggest clones take up under 2%. Sequenced sample: blood. Receptors were obtained from a girl between 10 and 17 years old with multiple sclerosis.

This clonotype was seen only once. The V and J genes are TRBV12-3 or TRBV12-4 and TRBJ1-2; 8 bases fit TRBD1. The CDR3 totals 14 residues. Germline trimming cut 5 bases from V and 8 bases from J; bases unmatched to any gene: 10. The CDR3 nucleotides read TGTGCCAGCAGTCGGACAGGGTCTTTGGGGGGCTACACCTTC. It encodes CASSRTGSLGGYTF.

This clonotype appeared a few times. The chain links TRBV6-1 to TRBJ2-1; 13 nucleotides align to TRBD2. The CDR3 has 18 amino acids. The trim removed 5 bases at V and 3 bases at J, leaving 10 bases unmatched. Germline lookup yields CDR1 MNHNS and CDR2 SASEGT. CDR3 residues: CASSLRTSGRDIYNEQFF. CDR3 DNA: TGTGCCAGCAGTCTCCGGACTAGCGGGAGAGACATCTACAATGAGCAGTTCTTC.